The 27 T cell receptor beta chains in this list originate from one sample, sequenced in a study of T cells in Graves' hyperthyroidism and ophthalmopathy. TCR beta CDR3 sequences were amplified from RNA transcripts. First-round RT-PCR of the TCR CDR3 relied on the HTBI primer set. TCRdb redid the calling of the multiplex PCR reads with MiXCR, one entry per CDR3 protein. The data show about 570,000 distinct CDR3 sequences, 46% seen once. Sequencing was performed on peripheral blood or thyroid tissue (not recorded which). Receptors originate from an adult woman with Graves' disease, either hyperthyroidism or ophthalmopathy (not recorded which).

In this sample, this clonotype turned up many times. The chain's CDR3 is CAWSQGSRGYTF. The CDR3 DNA follows: TGTGCCTGGAGTCAGGGAAGTAGAGGCTACACCTTC. This chain joins TRBV30 and TRBJ1-2, with a tentative D call TRBD1 (5 bases). The germline CDR1 and CDR2 sequences are GTSNPN and SVGIG (reference sequence). The V end was cut by 2 bases, the J end by 8 bases, with 12 bases between. The CDR3 extends over 12 amino acids.

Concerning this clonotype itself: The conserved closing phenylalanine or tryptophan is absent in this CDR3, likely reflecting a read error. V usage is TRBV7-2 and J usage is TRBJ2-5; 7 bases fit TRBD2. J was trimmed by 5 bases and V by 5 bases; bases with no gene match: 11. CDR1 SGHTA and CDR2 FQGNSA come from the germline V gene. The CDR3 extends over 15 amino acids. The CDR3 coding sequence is TGTACCAGCAGCGAAGAGGGAGGGTTTGTGGAGACCCAGTACATC. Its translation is CTSSEEGGFVETQYI.

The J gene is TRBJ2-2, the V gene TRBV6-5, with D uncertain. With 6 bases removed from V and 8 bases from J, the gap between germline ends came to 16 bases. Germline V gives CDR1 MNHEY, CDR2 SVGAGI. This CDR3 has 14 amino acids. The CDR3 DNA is TGTGCCAGCAGCGGTGTTGGAGTCATGGGGGAGCTGTTTTTT. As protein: CASSGVGVMGELFF.

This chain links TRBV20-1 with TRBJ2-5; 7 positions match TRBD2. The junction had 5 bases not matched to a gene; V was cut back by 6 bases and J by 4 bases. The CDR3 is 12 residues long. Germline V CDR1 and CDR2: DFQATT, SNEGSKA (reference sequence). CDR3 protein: CSAPGRGETQYF. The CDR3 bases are TGCAGTGCCCCAGGGAGGGGAGAGACCCAGTACTTC.

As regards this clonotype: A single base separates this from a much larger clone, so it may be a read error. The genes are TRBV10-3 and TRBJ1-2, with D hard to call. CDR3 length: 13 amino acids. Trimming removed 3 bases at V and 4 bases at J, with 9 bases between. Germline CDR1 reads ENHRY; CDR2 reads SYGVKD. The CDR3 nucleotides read TGTGCCATCAGTGAAACATATGTCTATGGCTACACCTTC. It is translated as CAISETYVYGYTF.

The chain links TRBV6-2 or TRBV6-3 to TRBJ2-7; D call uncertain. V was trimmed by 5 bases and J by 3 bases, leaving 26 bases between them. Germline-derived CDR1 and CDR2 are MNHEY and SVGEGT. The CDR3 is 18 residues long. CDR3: CASSTEFVQLKIVYEQYF. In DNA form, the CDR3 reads TGTGCCAGCAGTACCGAGTTTGTCCAGTTGAAGATCGTCTACGAGCAGTACTTC.

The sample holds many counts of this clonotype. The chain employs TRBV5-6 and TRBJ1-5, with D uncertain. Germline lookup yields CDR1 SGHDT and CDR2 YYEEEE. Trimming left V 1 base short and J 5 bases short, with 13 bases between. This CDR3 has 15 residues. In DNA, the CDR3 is TGTGCCAGCAGCTTGTACGGCCCTCGGGATCAGCCCCAGCATTTT. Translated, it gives CASSLYGPRDQPQHF. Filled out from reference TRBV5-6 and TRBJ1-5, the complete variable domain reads DAGVTQSPTHLIKTRGQQVTLRCSPKSGHDTVSWYQQALGQGPQFIFQYYEEEERQRGNFPDRFSGHQFPNYSSELNVNALLLGDSALYLCASSLYGPRDQPQHFGDGTRLSIL.

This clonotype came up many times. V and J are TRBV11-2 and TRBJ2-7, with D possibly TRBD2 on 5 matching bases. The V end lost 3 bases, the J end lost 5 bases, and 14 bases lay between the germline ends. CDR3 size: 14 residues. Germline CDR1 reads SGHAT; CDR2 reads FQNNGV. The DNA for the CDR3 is TGTGCCAGCAGCTTTCTCGGGCCAGCGGACGAGCAGTACTTC. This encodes CASSFLGPADEQYF.

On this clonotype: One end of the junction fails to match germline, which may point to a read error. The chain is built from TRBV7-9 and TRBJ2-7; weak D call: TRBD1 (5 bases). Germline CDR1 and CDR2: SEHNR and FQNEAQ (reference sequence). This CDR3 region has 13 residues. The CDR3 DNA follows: TGTGCCAGCAGCGATACGAAAGGGGTGGATCAAGACTTC. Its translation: CASSDTKGVDQDF.

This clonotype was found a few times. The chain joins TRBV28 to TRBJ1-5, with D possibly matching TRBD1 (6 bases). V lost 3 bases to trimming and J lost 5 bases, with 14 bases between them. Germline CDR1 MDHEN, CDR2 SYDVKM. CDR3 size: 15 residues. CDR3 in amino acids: CASSFWDNDDQPQHF. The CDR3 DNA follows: TGTGCCAGCAGTTTTTGGGACAACGATGATCAGCCCCAGCATTTT.

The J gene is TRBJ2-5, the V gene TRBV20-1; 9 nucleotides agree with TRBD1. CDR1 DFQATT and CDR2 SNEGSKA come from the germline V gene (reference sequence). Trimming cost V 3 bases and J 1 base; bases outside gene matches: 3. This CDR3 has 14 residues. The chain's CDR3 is CSARRQGGQETQYF. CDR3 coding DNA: TGCAGTGCTAGGAGACAGGGGGGCCAAGAGACCCAGTACTTC.

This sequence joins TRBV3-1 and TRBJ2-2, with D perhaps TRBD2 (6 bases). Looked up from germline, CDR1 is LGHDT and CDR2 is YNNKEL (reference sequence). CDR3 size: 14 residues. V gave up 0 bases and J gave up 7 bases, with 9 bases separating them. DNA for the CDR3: TGTGCCAGCAGCCAAGATGGGGGGTTCGGGGAGCTGTTTTTT. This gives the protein CASSQDGGFGELFF.

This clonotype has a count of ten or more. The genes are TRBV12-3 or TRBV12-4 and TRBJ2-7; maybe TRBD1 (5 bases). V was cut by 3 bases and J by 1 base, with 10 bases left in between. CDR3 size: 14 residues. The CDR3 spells CASSFETDSYEQYF. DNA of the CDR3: TGTGCCAGCAGTTTTGAGACAGATTCCTACGAGCAGTACTTC.

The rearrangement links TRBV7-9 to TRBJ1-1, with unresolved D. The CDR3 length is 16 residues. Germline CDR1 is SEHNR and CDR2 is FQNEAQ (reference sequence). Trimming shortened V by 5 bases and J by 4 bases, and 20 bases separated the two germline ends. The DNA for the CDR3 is TGTGCCAGCAGCCCTCGGACTAGCGGGAGGGCCACTGAAGCTTTCTTT. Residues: CASSPRTSGRATEAFF.

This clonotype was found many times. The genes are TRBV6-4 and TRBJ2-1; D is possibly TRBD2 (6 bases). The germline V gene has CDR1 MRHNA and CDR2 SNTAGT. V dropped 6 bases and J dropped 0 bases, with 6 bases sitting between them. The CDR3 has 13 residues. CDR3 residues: CASSGSSYNEQFF. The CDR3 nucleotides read TGTGCCAGCAGCGGGAGCTCCTACAATGAGCAGTTCTTC.

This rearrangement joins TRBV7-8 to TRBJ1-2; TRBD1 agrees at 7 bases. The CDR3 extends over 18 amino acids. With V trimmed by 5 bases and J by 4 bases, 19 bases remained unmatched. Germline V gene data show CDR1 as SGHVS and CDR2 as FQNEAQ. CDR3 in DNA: TGTGCCAGCAGCCCACCCAGGGGGGACAGCAGTTCCACCTATGGCTACACCTTC. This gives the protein CASSPPRGDSSSTYGYTF.

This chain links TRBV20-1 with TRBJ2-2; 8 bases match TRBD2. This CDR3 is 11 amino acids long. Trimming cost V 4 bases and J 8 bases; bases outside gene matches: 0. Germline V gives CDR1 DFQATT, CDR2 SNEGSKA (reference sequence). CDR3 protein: CSATGGGELFF. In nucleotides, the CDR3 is TGCAGTGCTACGGGAGGGGGGGAGCTGTTTTTT.

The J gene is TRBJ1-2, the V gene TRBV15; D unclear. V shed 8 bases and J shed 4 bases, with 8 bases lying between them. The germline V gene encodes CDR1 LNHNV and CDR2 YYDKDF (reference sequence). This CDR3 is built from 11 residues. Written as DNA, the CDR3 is TGTGCCACCCGCGGGGTCTATGGCTACACCTTC. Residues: CATRGVYGYTF.

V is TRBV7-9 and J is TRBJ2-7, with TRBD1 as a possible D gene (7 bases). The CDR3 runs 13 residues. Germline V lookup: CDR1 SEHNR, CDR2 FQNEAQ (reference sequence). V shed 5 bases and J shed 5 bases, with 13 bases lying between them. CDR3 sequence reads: CASSQGGFDEQYF. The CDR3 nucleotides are TGTGCCAGCAGCCAGGGGGGCTTTGACGAGCAGTACTTC.

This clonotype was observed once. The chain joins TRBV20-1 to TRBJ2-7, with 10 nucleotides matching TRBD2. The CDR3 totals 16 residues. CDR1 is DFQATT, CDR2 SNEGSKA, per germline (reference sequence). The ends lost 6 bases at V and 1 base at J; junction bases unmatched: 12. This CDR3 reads CSAHAGTSANSYEQYF. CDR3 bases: TGCAGTGCACACGCCGGGACTAGCGCGAATTCCTACGAGCAGTACTTC.

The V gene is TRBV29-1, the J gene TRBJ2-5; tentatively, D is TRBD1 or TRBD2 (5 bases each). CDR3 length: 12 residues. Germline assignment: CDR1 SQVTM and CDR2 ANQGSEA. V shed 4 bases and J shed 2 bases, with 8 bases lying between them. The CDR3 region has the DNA TGCAGCGTTGTTTGGGGGCAAGAGACCCAGTACTTC. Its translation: CSVVWGQETQYF.

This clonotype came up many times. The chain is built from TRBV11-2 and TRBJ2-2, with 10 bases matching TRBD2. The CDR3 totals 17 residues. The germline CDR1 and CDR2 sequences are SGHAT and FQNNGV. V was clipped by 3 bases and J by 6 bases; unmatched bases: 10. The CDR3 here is CASSFFPLAGGPGELFF. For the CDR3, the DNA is TGTGCCAGCAGCTTCTTTCCGTTAGCGGGAGGACCCGGGGAGCTGTTTTTT. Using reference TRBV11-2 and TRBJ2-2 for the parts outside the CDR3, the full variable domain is EAGVAQSPRYKIIEKRQSVAFWCNPISGHATLYWYQQILGQGPKLLIQFQNNGVVDDSQLPKDRFSAERLKGVDSTLKIQPAKLEDSAVYLCASSFFPLAGGPGELFFGEGSRLTVL.

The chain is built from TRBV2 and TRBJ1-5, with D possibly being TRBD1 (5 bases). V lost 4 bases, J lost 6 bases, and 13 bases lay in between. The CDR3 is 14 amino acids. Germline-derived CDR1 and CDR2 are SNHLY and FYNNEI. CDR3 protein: CASSVQVSGQPQHF. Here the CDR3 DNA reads TGTGCCAGCAGTGTACAGGTCTCAGGTCAGCCCCAGCATTTT.

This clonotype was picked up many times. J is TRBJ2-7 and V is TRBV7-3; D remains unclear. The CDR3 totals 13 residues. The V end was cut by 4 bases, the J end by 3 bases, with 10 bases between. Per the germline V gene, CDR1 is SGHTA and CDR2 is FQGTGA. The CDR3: CASSSFKRYEQYF. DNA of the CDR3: TGTGCCAGCAGCTCCTTTAAACGCTACGAGCAGTACTTC.

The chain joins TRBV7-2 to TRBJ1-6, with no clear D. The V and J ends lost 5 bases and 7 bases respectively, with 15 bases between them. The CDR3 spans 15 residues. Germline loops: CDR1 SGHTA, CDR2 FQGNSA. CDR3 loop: CASSQRRDRNSPLHF. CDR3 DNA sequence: TGTGCCAGCAGCCAGCGCCGGGATCGAAATTCACCCCTCCACTTT.

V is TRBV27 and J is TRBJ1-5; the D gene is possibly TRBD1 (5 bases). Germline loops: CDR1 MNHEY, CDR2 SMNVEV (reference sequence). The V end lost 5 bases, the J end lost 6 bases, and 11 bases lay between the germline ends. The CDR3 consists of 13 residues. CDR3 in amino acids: CASSPGSVQPQHF. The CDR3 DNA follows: TGTGCCAGCAGTCCAGGGTCGGTTCAGCCCCAGCATTTT.

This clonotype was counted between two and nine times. CDR3 amino acids: CASSAATGLRREETQYF. The DNA for the CDR3 is TGTGCCAGCAGCGCCGCGACTGGGCTAAGGAGGGAAGAGACCCAGTACTTC. The chain has TRBV9 and TRBJ2-5, with D possibly TRBD2 on 6 matching bases. There are 17 residues in the CDR3. The germline V gene encodes CDR1 SGDLS and CDR2 YYNGEE. V lost 3 bases and J 3 bases, leaving 21 bases between the germline ends.